Reported below is one TCR beta chain. The antigen is unknown. Cells sorted as Tregs were CD4+, CD25+ and CD127-/low. Study-level points and caveats: Tumor memory CD4+ T cell TCR gene usage clustered with blood and lymph node memory CD4+ cells and lymph node naive CD4+ cells.

This CDR3 contains 14 residues. Trimming took 3 bases from V and 8 from J; bases not matched to a gene: 9. CDR1 SGHDT and CDR2 YYEEEE come from the germline V gene. MiXCR, applied by TCRdb to the 5' RACE reads, yields one record per CDR3 protein. Here the sample spans approximately 50,000 distinct CDR3 sequences, 20% to 25% being singletons. The V gene is TRBV5-6, the J gene TRBJ1-2; 8 bases fit TRBD1. Sequencing was performed on tumor-infiltrating Tregs sorted from the breast tumor. The receptor was derived from a female donor with breast cancer. The CDR3 region is CASSSTQGARGYTF. The CDR3 DNA follows: TGTGCCAGCAGCTCAACTCAGGGGGCGCGGGGCTACACCTTC.